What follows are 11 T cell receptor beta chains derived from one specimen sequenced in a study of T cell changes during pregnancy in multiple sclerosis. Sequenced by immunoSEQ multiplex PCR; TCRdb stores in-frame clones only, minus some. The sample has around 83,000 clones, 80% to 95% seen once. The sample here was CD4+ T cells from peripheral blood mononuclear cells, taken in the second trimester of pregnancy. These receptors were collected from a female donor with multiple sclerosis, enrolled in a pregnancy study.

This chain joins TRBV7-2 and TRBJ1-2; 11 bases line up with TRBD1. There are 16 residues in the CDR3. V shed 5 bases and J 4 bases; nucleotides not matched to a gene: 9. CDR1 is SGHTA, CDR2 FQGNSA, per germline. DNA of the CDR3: TGTGCCAGCAGCCTTGGCACCGGGACAGGGGGCTATGGCTACACCTTC. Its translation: CASSLGTGTGGYGYTF.

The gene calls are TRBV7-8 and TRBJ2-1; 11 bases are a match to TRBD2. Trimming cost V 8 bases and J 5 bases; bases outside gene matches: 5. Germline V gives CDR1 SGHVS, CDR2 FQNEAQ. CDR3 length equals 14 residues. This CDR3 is CASFGTSGHNEQFF. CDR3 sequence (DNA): TGTGCCAGCTTCGGGACTAGCGGACACAATGAGCAGTTCTTC. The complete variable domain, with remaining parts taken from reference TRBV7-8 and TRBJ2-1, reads GAGVSQSPRYKVAKRGQDVALRCDPISGHVSLFWYQQALGQGPEFLTYFQNEAQLDKSGLPSDRFFAERPEGSVSTLKIQRTQQEDSAVYLCASFGTSGHNEQFFGPGTRLTVL.

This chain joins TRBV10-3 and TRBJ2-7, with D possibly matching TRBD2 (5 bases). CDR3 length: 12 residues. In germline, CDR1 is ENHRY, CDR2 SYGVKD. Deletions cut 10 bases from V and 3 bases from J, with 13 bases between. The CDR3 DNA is TGTGCCACCGGACTGGGGAGCTACGAGCAGTACTTC. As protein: CATGLGSYEQYF.

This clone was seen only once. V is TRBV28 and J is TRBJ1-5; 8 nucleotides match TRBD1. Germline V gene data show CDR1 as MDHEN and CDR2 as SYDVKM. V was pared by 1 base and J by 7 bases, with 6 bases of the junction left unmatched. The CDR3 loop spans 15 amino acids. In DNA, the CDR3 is TGTGCCAGCAGTTTATCTCGGACAGGGAGGCAGCCCCAGCATTTT. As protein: CASSLSRTGRQPQHF.

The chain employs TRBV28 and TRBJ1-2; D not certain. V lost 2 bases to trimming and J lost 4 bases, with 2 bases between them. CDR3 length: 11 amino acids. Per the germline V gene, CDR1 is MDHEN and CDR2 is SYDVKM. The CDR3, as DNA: TGTGCCAGCAGTTTACGCTATGGCTACACCTTC. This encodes CASSLRYGYTF.

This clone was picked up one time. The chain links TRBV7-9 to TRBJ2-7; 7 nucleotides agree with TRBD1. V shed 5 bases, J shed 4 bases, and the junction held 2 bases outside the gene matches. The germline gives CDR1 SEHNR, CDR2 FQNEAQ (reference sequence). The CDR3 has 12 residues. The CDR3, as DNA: TGTGCCAGCAGCCTGACAGGGTACGAGCAGTACTTC. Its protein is CASSLTGYEQYF.

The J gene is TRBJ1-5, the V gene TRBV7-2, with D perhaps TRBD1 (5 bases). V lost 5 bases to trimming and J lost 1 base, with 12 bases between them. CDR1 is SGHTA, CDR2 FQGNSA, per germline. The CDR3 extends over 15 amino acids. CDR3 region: CASSLRGLSNQPQHF. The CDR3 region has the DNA TGTGCCAGCAGCCTTAGGGGTTTGAGCAATCAGCCCCAGCATTTT.

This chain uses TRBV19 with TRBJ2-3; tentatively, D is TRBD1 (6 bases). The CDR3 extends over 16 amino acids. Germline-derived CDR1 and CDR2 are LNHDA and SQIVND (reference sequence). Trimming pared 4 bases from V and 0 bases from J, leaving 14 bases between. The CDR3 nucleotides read TGTGCCAGTAGTAGAGGAACAGGGAGTAGCACAGATACGCAGTATTTT. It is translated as CASSRGTGSSTDTQYF.

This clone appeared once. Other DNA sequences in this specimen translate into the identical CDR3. The CDR3 coding sequence is TGTGCCACCAGCAGAGGCGGGAGCTCCTACAATGAGCAGTTCTTC. Protein product: CATSRGGSSYNEQFF. The chain employs TRBV15 and TRBJ2-1; 7 bases map to TRBD2. Germline V gene lookup returns CDR1 LNHNV and CDR2 YYDKDF (reference sequence). The CDR3 runs to 15 residues. Germline trimming cut 1 base from V and 0 bases from J; bases unmatched to any gene: 0.

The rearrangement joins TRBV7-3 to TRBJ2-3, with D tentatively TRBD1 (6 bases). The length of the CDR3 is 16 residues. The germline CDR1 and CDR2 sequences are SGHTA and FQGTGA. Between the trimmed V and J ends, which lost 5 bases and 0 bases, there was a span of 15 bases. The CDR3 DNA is TGTGCCAGCAGCCAAGCCACAGGGTCTAGCACAGATACGCAGTATTTT. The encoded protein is CASSQATGSSTDTQYF.

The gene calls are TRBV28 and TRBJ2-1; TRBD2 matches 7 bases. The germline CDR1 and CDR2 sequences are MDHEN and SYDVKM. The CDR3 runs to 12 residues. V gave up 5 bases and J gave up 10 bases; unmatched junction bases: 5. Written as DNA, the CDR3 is TGTGCCAGCAGTGCGGGGGTGACGGAGCAGTTCTTC. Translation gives CASSAGVTEQFF.